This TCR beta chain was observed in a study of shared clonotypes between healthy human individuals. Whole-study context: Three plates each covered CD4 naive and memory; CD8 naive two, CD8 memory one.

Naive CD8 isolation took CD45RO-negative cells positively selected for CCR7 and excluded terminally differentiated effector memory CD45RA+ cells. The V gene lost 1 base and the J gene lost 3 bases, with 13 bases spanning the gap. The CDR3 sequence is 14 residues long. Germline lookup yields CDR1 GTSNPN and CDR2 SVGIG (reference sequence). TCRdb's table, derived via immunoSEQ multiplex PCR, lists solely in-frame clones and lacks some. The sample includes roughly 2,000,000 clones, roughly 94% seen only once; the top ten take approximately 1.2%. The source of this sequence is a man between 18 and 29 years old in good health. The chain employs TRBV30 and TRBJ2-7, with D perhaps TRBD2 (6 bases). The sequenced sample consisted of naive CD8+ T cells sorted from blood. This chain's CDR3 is CAWSAEGRVYEQYF. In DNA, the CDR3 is TGTGCCTGGAGTGCGGAGGGGAGAGTCTACGAGCAGTACTTC.